These 31 T cell receptor beta chains were sequenced from one sample in a study of blood T cell repertoires in COVID-19. Method: immunoSEQ multiplex PCR; TCRdb's copy keeps in-frame clones and lacks some. The table has approximately 55,000 clones, approximately 80% seen once. Sequenced material: peripheral blood. The origin of the receptors is a man aged 25 to 40 with COVID-19, enrolled during active disease.

This chain uses TRBV7-3 with TRBJ2-2, with D possibly matching TRBD2 (6 bases). The CDR3 loop spans 15 amino acids. Trimming shortened V by 5 bases and J by 5 bases, and 15 bases separated the two germline ends. Germline-derived CDR1 and CDR2 are SGHTA and FQGTGA. The DNA of the CDR3 is TGTGCCAGCAGCCTAGGGACTCTCCTTACCGGGGAGCTGTTTTTT. It translates to CASSLGTLLTGELFF.

The V call is TRBV2, the J call TRBJ2-3; D is possibly TRBD2 (6 bases). The CDR3 extends over 14 amino acids. Germline V gives CDR1 SNHLY, CDR2 FYNNEI. V shed 6 bases and J shed 2 bases, with 12 bases lying between them. CDR3 sequence reads: CASSSGDYTDTQYF. Written as DNA, the CDR3 is TGTGCCAGCAGCTCGGGAGATTACACAGATACGCAGTATTTT.

The gene calls are TRBV28 and TRBJ1-6; 8 bases line up with TRBD1. V shed 3 bases, J shed 2 bases, and the junction held 6 bases outside the gene matches. This CDR3 is built from 17 residues. Germline values: CDR1 MDHEN, CDR2 SYDVKM. The CDR3 loop is CASSFPGQGTYNSPLHF. The CDR3 nucleotides read TGTGCCAGCAGTTTCCCAGGACAGGGCACCTATAATTCACCCCTCCACTTT.

The gene calls are TRBV11-2 and TRBJ1-1; TRBD1 might be the D (6 bases). This CDR3 is built from 11 residues. Germline CDR1 is SGHAT and CDR2 is FQNNGV. V lost 3 bases, J lost 8 bases, and 7 bases lay in between. The CDR3 bases are TGTGCCAGCAGCTTCGACAGGGAAGCTTTCTTT. Protein product: CASSFDREAFF.

The chain couples TRBV4-2 to TRBJ2-7; 7 nucleotides line up with TRBD2. Germline trimming cut 1 base from V and 5 bases from J; bases unmatched to any gene: 11. CDR1 and CDR2 from the germline V gene are LGHNA and YNFKEQ. This CDR3 has 16 amino acids. In DNA, the CDR3 is TGTGCCAGCAGCCAAGTCATGGCGGGAGAGAATCACGAGCAGTACTTC. It encodes CASSQVMAGENHEQYF.

The V gene is TRBV3-1 (or the pseudogene TRBV3-2), the J gene TRBJ1-1, with 7 positions matching TRBD1. Trimming took 5 bases from V and 6 from J; bases not matched to a gene: 9. The germline V gene has CDR1 LGHDT and CDR2 YNNKEL (reference sequence). The CDR3 is made up of 14 amino acids. The CDR3: CASSGYRGMAEAFF. For the CDR3, the DNA is TGTGCCAGCAGCGGTTACAGGGGTATGGCTGAAGCTTTCTTT.

This clone was counted many times. J is TRBJ2-1 and V is TRBV7-9, with D hard to call. Trimming removed 2 bases from V and 9 bases from J, with 14 bases in between. Per the germline V gene, CDR1 is SEHNR and CDR2 is FQNEAQ (reference sequence). This CDR3 is 14 amino acids long. The CDR3 loop is CASSLMISITEQFF. The CDR3 bases are TGTGCCAGCAGCTTAATGATTAGCATCACTGAGCAGTTCTTC. The complete variable domain, with remaining parts taken from reference TRBV7-9 and TRBJ2-1, reads DTGVSQNPRHKITKRGQNVTFRCDPISEHNRLYWYRQTLGQGPEFLTYFQNEAQLEKSRLLSDRFSAERPKGSFSTLEIQRTEQGDSAMYLCASSLMISITEQFFGPGTRLTVL.

The rearrangement uses TRBV20-1 and TRBJ1-2; 7 bases fit TRBD1. Germline V gene lookup returns CDR1 DFQATT and CDR2 SNEGSKA (reference sequence). This CDR3 is 11 amino acids long. The CDR3 spells CRLQGPADYTF. The CDR3 DNA follows: TGCAGATTACAGGGGCCTGCTGACTACACCTTC.

This clone came up a few times. V and J are TRBV5-4 and TRBJ2-3; 11 nucleotides line up with TRBD2. This CDR3 is 17 amino acids long. CDR1 and CDR2 (germline): SGHNT, YYREEE (reference sequence). After removal of 0 bases from V and 3 bases from J, the junction contained 6 bases not matched to a gene. This chain's CDR3 is CASSLAIAGGPTDTQYF. CDR3 coding DNA: TGTGCCAGCAGCTTGGCTATAGCGGGAGGGCCGACAGATACGCAGTATTTT.

The chain is built from TRBV5-6 and TRBJ1-5, with 8 bases fitting TRBD1. Germline V CDR1 and CDR2: SGHDT, YYEEEE. V trimming: 4 bases; J trimming: 2 bases; junction bases outside the gene matches: 5. This CDR3 is built from 15 residues. CDR3 in DNA: TGTGCCAGCAGCCGGTTGGGACAGGGCAATCAGCCCCAGCATTTT. This gives the protein CASSRLGQGNQPQHF. The entire variable domain, with the rest obtained from reference TRBV5-6 and TRBJ1-5, is as follows: DAGVTQSPTHLIKTRGQQVTLRCSPKSGHDTVSWYQQALGQGPQFIFQYYEEEERQRGNFPDRFSGHQFPNYSSELNVNALLLGDSALYLCASSRLGQGNQPQHFGDGTRLSIL.

The rearrangement uses TRBV9 and TRBJ2-5; a possible D gene is TRBD2 (5 bases). Between the trimmed V and J ends, which lost 0 bases and 1 base, there was a span of 7 bases. The germline gives CDR1 SGDLS, CDR2 YYNGEE. This CDR3 is 14 amino acids long. The CDR3 nucleotides are TGTGCCAGCAGCGTAGACCTAGCCCAAGAGACCCAGTACTTC. This gives the protein CASSVDLAQETQYF.

This chain links TRBV19 with TRBJ2-7; TRBD1 is a possible D gene (6 bases). CDR3 length: 13 amino acids. In germline, CDR1 is LNHDA, CDR2 SQIVND (reference sequence). The V gene lost 3 bases and the J gene lost 5 bases, with 11 bases spanning the gap. Written as DNA, the CDR3 is TGTGCCAGTAGTATTAACAGGGTGAACGAGCAGTACTTC. Encoded protein: CASSINRVNEQYF.

The V gene is TRBV28, the J gene TRBJ2-2; 9 nucleotides align to TRBD1. The V segment lost 7 bases and the J segment 3 bases; nucleotides outside the gene matches: 6. Germline V CDR1 and CDR2: MDHEN, SYDVKM. This CDR3 contains 15 residues. The CDR3 nucleotides are TGTGCCAGCATTATGGGACAGGGATACACCGGGGAGCTGTTTTTT. Amino acids: CASIMGQGYTGELFF.

The rearrangement joins TRBV27 to TRBJ2-3; 9 bases match TRBD1. CDR3 length: 15 amino acids. Germline CDR1 and CDR2: MNHEY and SMNVEV (reference sequence). V lost 4 bases to trimming and J lost 1 base; unmatched junction nucleotides: 3. The DNA of the CDR3 is TGTGCCAGCAGTTCTGGGGACAGGGGCACAGATACGCAGTATTTT. Translation gives CASSSGDRGTDTQYF.

V and J are TRBV28 and TRBJ2-7; 7 nucleotides align to TRBD1. The ends lost 5 bases at V and 2 bases at J; junction bases unmatched: 6. The CDR3 has 14 residues. Germline V gene lookup returns CDR1 MDHEN and CDR2 SYDVKM. CDR3 in amino acids: CASSAPGTAYEQYF. The CDR3 DNA sequence: TGTGCCAGCAGTGCCCCCGGGACAGCCTACGAGCAGTACTTC. Full variable domain (remainder filled in from reference TRBV28 and TRBJ2-7): DVKVTQSSRYLVKRTGEKVFLECVQDMDHENMFWYRQDPGLGLRLIYFSYDVKMKEKGDIPEGYSVSREKKERFSLILESASTNQTSMYLCASSAPGTAYEQYFGPGTRLTVT.

This clone was observed a few times. The chain is built from TRBV15 and TRBJ2-4, with TRBD2 identical over 10 bases. Germline values: CDR1 LNHNV, CDR2 YYDKDF (reference sequence). V trimming: 3 bases; J trimming: 5 bases; junction bases outside the gene matches: 4. The CDR3 consists of 15 residues. The CDR3 coding sequence is TGTGCCACCAGCAGGTGGCTAGCGGGAGAAAACATTCAGTACTTC. As protein: CATSRWLAGENIQYF.

The chain links TRBV3-1 (or the pseudogene TRBV3-2) to TRBJ1-1, with D unresolved. Trimming took off 4 bases at V and 0 bases at J, with 12 bases between the two ends. The germline V gene has CDR1 LGHDT and CDR2 YNNKEL (reference sequence). CDR3 length: 15 residues. The CDR3, as DNA: TGTGCCAGCAGCCCGCTCGCAGGCATGAACACTGAAGCTTTCTTT. This sequence encodes CASSPLAGMNTEAFF.

The chain's CDR3 is CASSIDLYDRLYGYTF. The CDR3 region has the DNA TGTGCCAGTAGTATAGACCTGTACGACAGACTCTATGGCTACACCTTC. The chain recombines TRBV19 with TRBJ1-2; weak D call: TRBD1 (5 bases). Germline V gene lookup returns CDR1 LNHDA and CDR2 SQIVND (reference sequence). This CDR3 has 16 residues. Deletions cut 0 bases from V and 4 bases from J, with 15 bases between.

The genes are TRBV6-5 and TRBJ2-1, with TRBD2 as a possible D gene (5 bases). The V and J ends lost 10 bases and 4 bases respectively, with 17 bases between them. Looked up from germline, CDR1 is MNHEY and CDR2 is SVGAGI. This CDR3 region has 14 residues. In DNA form, the CDR3 reads TGTGCCACTACAGCGGAGATAGTTTACAATGAGCAGTTCTTC. Translated: CATTAEIVYNEQFF.

This clone appeared a single time. The gene calls are TRBV19 and TRBJ2-7, with 9 positions matching TRBD1. Germline lookup yields CDR1 LNHDA and CDR2 SQIVND (reference sequence). The V segment lost 3 bases and the J segment 5 bases; nucleotides outside the gene matches: 8. This CDR3 region has 15 residues. CDR3 nucleotide sequence: TGTGCCAGTAGTATGGGACAGGGCCAAGAAAACGAGCAGTACTTC. This encodes CASSMGQGQENEQYF.

The V gene is TRBV30, the J gene TRBJ2-2; 8 nucleotides line up with TRBD1. Germline V CDR1 and CDR2: GTSNPN, SVGIG (reference sequence). With V trimmed by 6 bases and J by 4 bases, 4 bases remained unmatched. The CDR3 contains 13 residues. This CDR3 is CACDRGGTGELFF. CDR3 DNA: TGTGCCTGTGACAGGGGAGGCACCGGGGAGCTGTTTTTT.

The chain employs TRBV12-3 or TRBV12-4 and TRBJ1-6; no definite D call. Deletions cut 6 bases from V and 6 bases from J, with 6 bases between. CDR3 length equals 12 residues. CDR3 in amino acids: CASRQSNSPLHF. The CDR3 coding sequence is TGTGCCAGCAGACAGAGTAATTCACCCCTCCACTTT.

The rearrangement joins TRBV30 to TRBJ1-5, with a possible D match to TRBD1 (6 bases). Germline V gives CDR1 GTSNPN, CDR2 SVGIG (reference sequence). The V end lost 2 bases, the J end lost 3 bases, and 14 bases lay between the germline ends. The CDR3 length is 15 residues. CDR3 coding DNA: TGTGCCTGGAGTAACTGGGGGCGTATCAATCAGCCCCAGCATTTT. Translated, it gives CAWSNWGRINQPQHF.

This clone was detected only a few times. The chain is built from TRBV6-1 and TRBJ2-3, with 10 bases identical to TRBD2. There are 15 residues in the CDR3. Germline V lookup: CDR1 MNHNS, CDR2 SASEGT. The V gene end was trimmed by 1 base and the J gene end by 3 bases; junction bases not matched to a gene: 1. CDR3: CASSEVAGGTDTQYF. In DNA form, the CDR3 reads TGTGCCAGCAGTGAAGTAGCGGGAGGAACAGATACGCAGTATTTT.

J is TRBJ1-2 and V is TRBV24-1, with TRBD1 identical over 9 bases. Germline V gives CDR1 KGHDR, CDR2 SFDVKD. The CDR3 length is 15 residues. J lost 6 bases, V lost 3 bases, and 7 bases had no gene match. The CDR3 DNA sequence: TGTGCCACCAGTGATCGAACAGGGGGCGGTGATGGCTACACCTTC. It encodes CATSDRTGGGDGYTF.

The table lists this clone with a few counts. The rearrangement links TRBV6-5 to TRBJ2-2, with a weak D call TRBD2 (5 bases). From germline, CDR1 is MNHEY and CDR2 SVGAGI. V lost 0 bases and J 1 base, leaving 9 bases between the germline ends. The length of the CDR3 is 16 residues. CDR3 DNA sequence: TGTGCCAGCAGTTACTCCCGGGGTTGGAACACCGGGGAGCTGTTTTTT. Amino acids: CASSYSRGWNTGELFF.

This chain connects TRBV6-5 to TRBJ1-2; 8 bases fit TRBD1. The CDR3 has 15 residues. Germline V gene lookup returns CDR1 MNHEY and CDR2 SVGAGI. Unmatched junction bases numbered 13, after V lost 5 bases and J lost 8 bases. The CDR3 region has the DNA TGTGCCAGCAGTCCCTACAGGGGGGCCTCTCGGGGCTACACCTTC. As protein: CASSPYRGASRGYTF.

V gene TRBV7-6 combines with J gene TRBJ2-2, with 7 bases that match TRBD2. The ends lost 4 bases at V and 5 bases at J; junction bases unmatched: 7. This CDR3 spans 15 amino acids. CDR1 SGHVS and CDR2 FNYEAQ come from the germline V gene. The CDR3 sequence is CASSSGGWLTGELFF. CDR3 nucleotides: TGTGCCAGCAGCTCCGGGGGGTGGCTTACCGGGGAGCTGTTTTTT.

The V gene is TRBV28, the J gene TRBJ1-6, with 9 bases fitting TRBD1. Trimming removed 6 bases from V and 5 bases from J; junction bases left unmatched: 17. Germline V gives CDR1 MDHEN, CDR2 SYDVKM. The CDR3 loop spans 19 amino acids. In DNA form, the CDR3 reads TGTGCCAGCAGCTCAGCCTATTCCTCCGGGACAGGGAATAATTCACCCCTCCACTTT. Amino acid sequence: CASSSAYSSGTGNNSPLHF.

This rearrangement joins TRBV11-3 to TRBJ2-7; possible D gene TRBD1, 7 bases. V was shortened by 5 bases and J by 3 bases, with 17 bases between the two germline ends. CDR1 is SGHNT and CDR2 is YENEEA in the germline V gene. CDR3 length: 15 residues. Written as DNA, the CDR3 is TGTGCCAGCAGCGCCGCCTTCAGGGGGGACTACGAGCAGTACTTC. This translates into CASSAAFRGDYEQYF.

The CDR3 bases are TGTGCCAGCTCACCACCTGAGACCTGGAGCACCGGGGAGCTGTTTTTT. It translates to CASSPPETWSTGELFF. The chain recombines TRBV18 with TRBJ2-2; D uncertain. The CDR3 spans 16 residues. Trimming took off 0 bases at V and 4 bases at J, with 12 bases between the two ends. Per the germline V gene, CDR1 is KGHSH and CDR2 is LQKENI.